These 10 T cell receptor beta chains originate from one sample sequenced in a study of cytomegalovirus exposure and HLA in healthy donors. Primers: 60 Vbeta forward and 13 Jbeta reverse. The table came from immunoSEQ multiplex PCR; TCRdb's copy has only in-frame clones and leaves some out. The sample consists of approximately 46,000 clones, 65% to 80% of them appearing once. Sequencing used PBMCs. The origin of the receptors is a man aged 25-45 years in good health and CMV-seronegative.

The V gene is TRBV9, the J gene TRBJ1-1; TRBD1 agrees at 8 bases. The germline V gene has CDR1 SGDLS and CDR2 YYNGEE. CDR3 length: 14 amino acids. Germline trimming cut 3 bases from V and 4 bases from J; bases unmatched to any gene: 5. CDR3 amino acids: CASSGQGAGTEAFF. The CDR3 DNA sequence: TGTGCCAGCAGCGGCCAGGGGGCAGGCACTGAAGCTTTCTTT.

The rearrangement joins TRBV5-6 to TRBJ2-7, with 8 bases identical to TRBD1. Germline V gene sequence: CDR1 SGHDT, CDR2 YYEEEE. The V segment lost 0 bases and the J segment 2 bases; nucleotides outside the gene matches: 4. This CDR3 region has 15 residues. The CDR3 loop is CASSLAGGLTYEQYF. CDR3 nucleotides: TGTGCCAGCAGCTTGGCAGGGGGCTTAACCTACGAGCAGTACTTC. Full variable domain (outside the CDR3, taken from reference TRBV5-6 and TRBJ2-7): DAGVTQSPTHLIKTRGQQVTLRCSPKSGHDTVSWYQQALGQGPQFIFQYYEEEERQRGNFPDRFSGHQFPNYSSELNVNALLLGDSALYLCASSLAGGLTYEQYFGPGTRLTVT.

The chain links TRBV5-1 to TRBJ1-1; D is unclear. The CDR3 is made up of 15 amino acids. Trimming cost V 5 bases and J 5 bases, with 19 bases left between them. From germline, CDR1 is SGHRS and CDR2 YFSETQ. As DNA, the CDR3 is TGCGCCAGCAGTCGACTGCCCGAGGGTAATACTGAAGCTTTCTTT. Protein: CASSRLPEGNTEAFF.

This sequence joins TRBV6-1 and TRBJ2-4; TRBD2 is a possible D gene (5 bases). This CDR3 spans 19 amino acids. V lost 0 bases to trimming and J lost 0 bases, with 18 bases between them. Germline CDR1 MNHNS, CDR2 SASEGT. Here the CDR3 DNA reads TGTGCCAGCAGTGAAGCTTGGGCGCGGGCGGAGCAAGCCAAAAACATTCAGTACTTC. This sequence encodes CASSEAWARAEQAKNIQYF.

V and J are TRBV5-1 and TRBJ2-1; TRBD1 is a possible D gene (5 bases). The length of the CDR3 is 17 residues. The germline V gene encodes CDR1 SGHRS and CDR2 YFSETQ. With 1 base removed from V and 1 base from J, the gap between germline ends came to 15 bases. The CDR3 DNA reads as TGCGCCAGCAGCTTGTTTGGGGCCTGGGCGTCCTACAATGAGCAGTTCTTC. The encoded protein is CASSLFGAWASYNEQFF. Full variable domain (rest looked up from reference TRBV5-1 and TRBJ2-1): KAGVTQTPRYLIKTRGQQVTLSCSPISGHRSVSWYQQTPGQGLQFLFEYFSETQRNKGNFPGRFSGRQFSNSRSEMNVSTLELGDSALYLCASSLFGAWASYNEQFFGPGTRLTVL.

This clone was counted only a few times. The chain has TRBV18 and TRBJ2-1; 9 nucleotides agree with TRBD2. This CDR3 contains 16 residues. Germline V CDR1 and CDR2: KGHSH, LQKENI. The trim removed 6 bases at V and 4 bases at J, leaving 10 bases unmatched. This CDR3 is CASSPTSGRHYNEQFF. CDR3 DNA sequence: TGTGCCAGCTCTCCGACTAGCGGAAGACATTACAATGAGCAGTTCTTC.

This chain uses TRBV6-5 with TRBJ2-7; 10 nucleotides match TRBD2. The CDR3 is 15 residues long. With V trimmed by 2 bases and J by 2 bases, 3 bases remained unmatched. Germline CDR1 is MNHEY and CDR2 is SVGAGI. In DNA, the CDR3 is TGTGCCAGCAGTTACGTAGCGGGAGGAGCCTACGAGCAGTACTTC. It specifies CASSYVAGGAYEQYF.

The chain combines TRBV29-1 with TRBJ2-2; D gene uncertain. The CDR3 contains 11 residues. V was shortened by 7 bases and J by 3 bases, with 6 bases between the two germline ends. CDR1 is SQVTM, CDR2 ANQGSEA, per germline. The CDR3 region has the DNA TGCAGCGCCACGGACACCGGGGAGCTGTTTTTT. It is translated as CSATDTGELFF.

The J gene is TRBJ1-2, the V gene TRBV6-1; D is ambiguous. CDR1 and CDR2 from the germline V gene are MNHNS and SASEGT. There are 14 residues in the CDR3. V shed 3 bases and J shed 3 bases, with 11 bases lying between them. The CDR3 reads CASSDRDRDYGYTF. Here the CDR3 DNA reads TGTGCCAGCAGTGACCGTGACCGGGACTATGGCTACACCTTC.

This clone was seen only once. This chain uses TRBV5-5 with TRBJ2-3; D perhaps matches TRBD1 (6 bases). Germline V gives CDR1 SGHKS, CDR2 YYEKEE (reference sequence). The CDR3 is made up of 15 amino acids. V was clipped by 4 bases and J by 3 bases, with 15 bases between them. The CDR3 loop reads CASSLTGWATDTQYF. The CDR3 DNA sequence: TGTGCCAGCAGCCTTACAGGGTGGGCGACAGATACGCAGTATTTT.